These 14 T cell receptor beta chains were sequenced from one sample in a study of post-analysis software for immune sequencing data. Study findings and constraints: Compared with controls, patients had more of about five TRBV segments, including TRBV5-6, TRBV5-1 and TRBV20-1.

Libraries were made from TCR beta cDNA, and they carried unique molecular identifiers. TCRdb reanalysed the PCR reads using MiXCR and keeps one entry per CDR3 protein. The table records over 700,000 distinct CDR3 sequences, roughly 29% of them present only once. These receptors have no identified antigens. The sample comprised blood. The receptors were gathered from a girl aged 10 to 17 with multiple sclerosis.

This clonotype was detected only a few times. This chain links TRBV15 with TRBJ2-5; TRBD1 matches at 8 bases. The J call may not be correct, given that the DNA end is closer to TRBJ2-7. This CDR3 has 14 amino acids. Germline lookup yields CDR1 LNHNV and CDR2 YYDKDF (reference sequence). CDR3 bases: TGTGCCACCAGCAGAGACAGGGGGCCCCACGAGCAGTACTTC. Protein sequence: CATSRDRGPHEQYF.

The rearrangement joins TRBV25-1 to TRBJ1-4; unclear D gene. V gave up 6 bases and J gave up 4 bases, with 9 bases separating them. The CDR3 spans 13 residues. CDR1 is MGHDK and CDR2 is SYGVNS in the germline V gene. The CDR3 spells CASRVRNNEKLFF. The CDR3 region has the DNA TGTGCCAGCAGGGTCAGGAATAATGAAAAACTGTTTTTT.

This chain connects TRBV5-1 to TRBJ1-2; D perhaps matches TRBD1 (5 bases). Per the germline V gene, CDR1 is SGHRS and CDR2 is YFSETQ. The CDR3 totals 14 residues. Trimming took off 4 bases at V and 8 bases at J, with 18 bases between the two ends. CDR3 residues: CASSPPRGAEGYTF. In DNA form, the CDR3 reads TGCGCCAGCAGCCCCCCGCGGGGCGCGGAGGGCTACACCTTC.

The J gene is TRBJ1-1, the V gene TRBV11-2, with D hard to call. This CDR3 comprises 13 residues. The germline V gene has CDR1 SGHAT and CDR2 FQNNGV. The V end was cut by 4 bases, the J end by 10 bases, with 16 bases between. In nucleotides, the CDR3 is TGTGCCAGCAGCTCCGTAAGCGGGCGGGTAGCTTTCTTT. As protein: CASSSVSGRVAFF.

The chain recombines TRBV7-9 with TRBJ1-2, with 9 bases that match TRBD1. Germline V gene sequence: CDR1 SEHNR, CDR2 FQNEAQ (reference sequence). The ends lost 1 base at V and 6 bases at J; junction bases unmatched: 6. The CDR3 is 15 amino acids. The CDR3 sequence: CASSLDIQGANGYTF. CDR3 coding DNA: TGTGCCAGCAGCTTAGATATACAGGGGGCAAATGGCTACACCTTC.

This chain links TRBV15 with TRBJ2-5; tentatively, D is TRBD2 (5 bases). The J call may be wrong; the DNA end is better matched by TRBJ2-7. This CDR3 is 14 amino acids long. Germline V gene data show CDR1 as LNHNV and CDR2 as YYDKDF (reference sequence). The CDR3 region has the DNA TGTGCCACCAGCAGAGATATTCGGGACTACGAGCAGTACTTC. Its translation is CATSRDIRDYEQYF.

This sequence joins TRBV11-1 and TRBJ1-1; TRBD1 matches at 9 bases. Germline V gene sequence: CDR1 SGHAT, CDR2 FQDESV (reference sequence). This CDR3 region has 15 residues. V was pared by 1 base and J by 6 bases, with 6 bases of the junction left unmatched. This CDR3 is CASSLDRGLGPEAFF. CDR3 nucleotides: TGTGCCAGCAGCTTAGACAGGGGGCTTGGCCCTGAAGCTTTCTTT.

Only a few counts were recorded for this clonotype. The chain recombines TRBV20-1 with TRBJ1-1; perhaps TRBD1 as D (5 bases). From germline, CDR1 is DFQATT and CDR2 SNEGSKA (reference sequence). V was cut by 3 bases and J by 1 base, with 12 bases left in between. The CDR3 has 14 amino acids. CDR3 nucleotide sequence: TGCAGTGCTAGGGGGGGACGGCAGAACACTGAAGCTTTCTTT. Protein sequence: CSARGGRQNTEAFF.

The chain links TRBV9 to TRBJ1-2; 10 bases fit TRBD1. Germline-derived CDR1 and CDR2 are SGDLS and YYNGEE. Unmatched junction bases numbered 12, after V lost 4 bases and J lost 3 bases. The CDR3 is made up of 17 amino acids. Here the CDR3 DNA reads TGTGCCAGCAGCCCCCACGGATGGGACAGGGGTGACTATGGCTACACCTTC. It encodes CASSPHGWDRGDYGYTF.

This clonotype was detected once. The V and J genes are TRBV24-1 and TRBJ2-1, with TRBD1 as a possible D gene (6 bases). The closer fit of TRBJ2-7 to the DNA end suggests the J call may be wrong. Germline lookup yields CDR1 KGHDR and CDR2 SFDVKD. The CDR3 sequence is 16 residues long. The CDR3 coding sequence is TGTGCCACCAGCGACAGGTCATCCTGGTCCTACAATGAGCAGTACTTC. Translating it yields CATSDRSSWSYNEQYF.

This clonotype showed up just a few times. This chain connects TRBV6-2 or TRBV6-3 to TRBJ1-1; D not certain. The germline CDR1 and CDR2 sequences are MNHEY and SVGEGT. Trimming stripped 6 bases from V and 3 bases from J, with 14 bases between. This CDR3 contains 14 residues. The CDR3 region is CASRPAAGHTEAFF. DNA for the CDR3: TGTGCCAGCAGACCCGCGGCAGGCCACACTGAAGCTTTCTTT.

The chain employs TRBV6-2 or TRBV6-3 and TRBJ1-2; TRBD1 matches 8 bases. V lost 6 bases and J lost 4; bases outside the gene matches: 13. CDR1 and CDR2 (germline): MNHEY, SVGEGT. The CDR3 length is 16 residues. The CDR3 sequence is CASSPQGGQGSYGYTF. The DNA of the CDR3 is TGTGCCAGCAGCCCCCAAGGTGGACAGGGAAGCTATGGCTACACCTTC.

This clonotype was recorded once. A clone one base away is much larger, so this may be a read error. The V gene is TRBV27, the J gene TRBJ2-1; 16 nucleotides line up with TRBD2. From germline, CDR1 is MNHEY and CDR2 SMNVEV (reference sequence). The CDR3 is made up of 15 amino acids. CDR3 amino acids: CAGSLGTSGRVEQFF. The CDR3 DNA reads TGTGCCGGCAGTTTGGGGACTAGCGGGAGGGTTGAGCAGTTCTTC.

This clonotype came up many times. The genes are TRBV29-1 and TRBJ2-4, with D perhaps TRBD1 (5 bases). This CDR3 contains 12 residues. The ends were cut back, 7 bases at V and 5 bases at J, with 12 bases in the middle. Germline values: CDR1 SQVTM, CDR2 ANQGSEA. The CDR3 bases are TGCAGCGCCTCAGGGTGGGAAAACATTCAGTACTTC. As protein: CSASGWENIQYF.